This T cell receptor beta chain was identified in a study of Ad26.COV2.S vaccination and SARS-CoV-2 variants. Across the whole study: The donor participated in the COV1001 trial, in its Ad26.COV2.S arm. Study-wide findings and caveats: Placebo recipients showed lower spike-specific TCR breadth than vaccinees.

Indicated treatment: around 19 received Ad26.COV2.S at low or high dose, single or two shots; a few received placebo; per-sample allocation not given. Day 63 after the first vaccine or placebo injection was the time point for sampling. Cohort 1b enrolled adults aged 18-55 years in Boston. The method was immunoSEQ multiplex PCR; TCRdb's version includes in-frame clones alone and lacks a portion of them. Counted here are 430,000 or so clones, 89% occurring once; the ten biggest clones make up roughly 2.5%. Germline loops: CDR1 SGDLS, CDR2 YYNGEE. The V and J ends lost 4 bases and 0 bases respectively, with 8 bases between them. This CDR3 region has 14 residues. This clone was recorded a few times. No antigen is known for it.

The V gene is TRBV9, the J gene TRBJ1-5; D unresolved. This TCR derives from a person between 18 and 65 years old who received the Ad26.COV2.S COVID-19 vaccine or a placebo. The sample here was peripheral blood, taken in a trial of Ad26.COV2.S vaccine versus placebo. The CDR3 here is CASSPTDSNQPQHF. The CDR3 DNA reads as TGTGCCAGCAGCCCGACGGATAGCAATCAGCCCCAGCATTTT.